Below, 21 T cell receptor beta chains from the same sample are listed, as sequenced in a study of blood T cell repertoires in COVID-19. Sequencing used immunoSEQ multiplex PCR; TCRdb keeps in-frame clones, though not all of them. Among under 350,000 clones listed, about nine tenths were seen once. Sample: peripheral blood. The receptors originated from a woman aged 30 to 39 with COVID-19, enrolled during active disease.

The genes are TRBV27 and TRBJ2-1; D possibly corresponds to TRBD2 (6 bases). The length of the CDR3 is 13 residues. V was trimmed by 2 bases and J by 7 bases, leaving 9 bases between them. Germline values: CDR1 MNHEY, CDR2 SMNVEV (reference sequence). The CDR3 nucleotides are TGTGCCAGCAGTTTAGGGGGGATTAATGAGCAGTTCTTC. It codes for CASSLGGINEQFF.

The J gene is TRBJ1-1, the V gene TRBV6-1; possibly TRBD1 for D (6 bases). Germline CDR1 reads MNHNS; CDR2 reads SASEGT. V lost 1 base and J lost 1, with 7 bases in between. The CDR3 has 14 amino acids. The CDR3 loop is CASSEVRGNTEAFF. DNA of the CDR3: TGTGCCAGCAGTGAAGTCAGGGGGAACACTGAAGCTTTCTTT.

The rearrangement joins TRBV6-4 to TRBJ2-2; the D gene is possibly TRBD1 (6 bases). The CDR3 runs 15 residues. V lost 0 bases and J 5 bases, leaving 10 bases between the germline ends. Per the germline V gene, CDR1 is MRHNA and CDR2 is SNTAGT. The CDR3 is CASSDSHRETGELFF. Here the CDR3 DNA reads TGTGCCAGCAGTGACTCGCACAGGGAGACCGGGGAGCTGTTTTTT.

The genes are TRBV27 and TRBJ1-5; D possibly corresponds to TRBD1 (6 bases). This CDR3 is built from 15 residues. CDR1 is MNHEY, CDR2 SMNVEV, per germline (reference sequence). Trimming shortened V by 7 bases and J by 6 bases, and 19 bases separated the two germline ends. CDR3 sequence reads: CASKGGSVGTQPQHF. The CDR3 region has the DNA TGTGCCAGCAAGGGGGGGTCGGTGGGAACTCAGCCCCAGCATTTT.

This clone was counted a single time. This chain links TRBV5-5 with TRBJ2-7, with 9 bases that match TRBD1. The ends lost 4 bases at V and 6 bases at J; junction bases unmatched: 14. CDR1 SGHKS and CDR2 YYEKEE come from the germline V gene (reference sequence). This CDR3 region has 16 residues. In DNA form, the CDR3 reads TGTGCCAGCAGCGGAGCCGGGACAGGGAGGTTTGCCGAGCAGTACTTC. Amino acids: CASSGAGTGRFAEQYF.

The gene calls are TRBV7-2 and TRBJ2-2; 10 bases match TRBD2. Germline V gene data show CDR1 as SGHTA and CDR2 as FQGNSA. The CDR3 spans 18 residues. Unmatched junction bases numbered 12, after V lost 1 base and J lost 7 bases. CDR3 DNA: TGTGCCAGCAGCTTAGTCCTGGCTAGCGGGAGATTTGGCGGGGAGCTGTTTTTT. It codes for CASSLVLASGRFGGELFF.

The rearrangement links TRBV5-4 to TRBJ1-2, with D tentatively TRBD1 (6 bases). The V gene's germline CDR1 is SGHNT and CDR2 YYREEE (reference sequence). This CDR3 comprises 12 residues. V was pared by 0 bases and J by 8 bases, with 8 bases between. The CDR3 protein is CASSLAGDGYTF. Written as DNA, the CDR3 is TGTGCCAGCAGCTTGGCAGGGGACGGCTACACCTTC.

J is TRBJ1-3 and V is TRBV19; 12 bases agree with TRBD1. V trimming: 5 bases; J trimming: 4 bases; junction bases outside the gene matches: 3. The CDR3 loop spans 15 amino acids. From germline, CDR1 is LNHDA and CDR2 SQIVND (reference sequence). CDR3 protein: CASSGTGGAGNTIYF. CDR3 in DNA: TGTGCCAGTAGTGGGACAGGGGGCGCCGGAAACACCATATATTTT. Complete variable domain (other parts from reference TRBV19 and TRBJ1-3): DGGITQSPKYLFRKEGQNVTLSCEQNLNHDAMYWYRQDPGQGLRLIYYSQIVNDFQKGDIAEGYSVSREKKESFPLTVTSAQKNPTAFYLCASSGTGGAGNTIYFGEGSWLTVV.

The chain employs TRBV28 and TRBJ2-7; D remains unclear. The V gene lost 4 bases and the J gene lost 0 bases, with 13 bases spanning the gap. Germline loops: CDR1 MDHEN, CDR2 SYDVKM. The length of the CDR3 is 15 residues. CDR3 in amino acids: CASSSPTVTSYEQYF. CDR3 nucleotides: TGTGCCAGCAGTTCCCCAACAGTTACCTCCTACGAGCAGTACTTC.

V usage is TRBV4-3 and J usage is TRBJ2-1; 7 bases line up with TRBD2. Germline CDR1 LGHNA, CDR2 YSLEER. With 1 base clipped from V and 2 bases from J, the junction kept 5 bases outside the gene matches. The length of the CDR3 is 16 residues. CDR3 nucleotides: TGCGCCAGCAGCCAAGGAATCAGCGGGACCTACAATGAGCAGTTCTTC. The encoded protein is CASSQGISGTYNEQFF.

This clone has a single count. The chain is built from TRBV6-2 or TRBV6-3 and TRBJ1-1; 9 nucleotides align to TRBD1. The CDR3 covers 15 residues. V trimming: 5 bases; J trimming: 1 base; junction bases outside the gene matches: 5. The V gene's germline CDR1 is MNHEY and CDR2 SVGEGT. CDR3 amino acids: CASSGTGIENTEAFF. Written as DNA, the CDR3 is TGTGCCAGCAGTGGGACAGGGATCGAGAACACTGAAGCTTTCTTT.

The genes are TRBV5-1 and TRBJ2-2; 9 bases are shared with TRBD2. This CDR3 contains 17 residues. The junction had 14 bases not matched to a gene; V was cut back by 4 bases and J by 7 bases. The germline V gene has CDR1 SGHRS and CDR2 YFSETQ. The CDR3 bases are TGCGCCAGCAGCCAAACTCGCGGGAGGGCCTCCGGCGGGGAGCTGTTTTTT. Translating gives CASSQTRGRASGGELFF. Full variable domain (remainder filled in from reference TRBV5-1 and TRBJ2-2): KAGVTQTPRYLIKTRGQQVTLSCSPISGHRSVSWYQQTPGQGLQFLFEYFSETQRNKGNFPGRFSGRQFSNSRSEMNVSTLELGDSALYLCASSQTRGRASGGELFFGEGSRLTVL.

This chain links TRBV13 with TRBJ2-7; D call uncertain. Per germline, CDR1 PRHDT and CDR2 FYEKMQ (reference sequence). The CDR3 spans 16 residues. Trimming left V 2 bases short and J 6 bases short, with 20 bases between. CDR3 residues: CASSLRNNYLVSEQYF. CDR3 nucleotide sequence: TGTGCCAGCAGCTTACGTAACAACTACTTAGTATCCGAGCAGTACTTC.

This chain links TRBV30 with TRBJ1-2; 10 positions match TRBD1. J was trimmed by 2 bases and V by 8 bases; bases with no gene match: 5. Germline values: CDR1 GTSNPN, CDR2 SVGIG (reference sequence). There are 13 residues in the CDR3. CDR3: CAGRTGGNYGYTF. The CDR3 bases are TGTGCCGGGCGGACAGGGGGGAACTATGGCTACACCTTC.

The rearrangement joins TRBV30 to TRBJ1-4; 8 bases fit TRBD1. The CDR3 covers 13 residues. Germline V gives CDR1 GTSNPN, CDR2 SVGIG (reference sequence). J was trimmed by 8 bases and V by 4 bases; bases with no gene match: 6. CDR3: CAWTDRVREKLFF. CDR3 sequence (DNA): TGTGCCTGGACGGACAGGGTGAGAGAAAAACTGTTTTTT. Looking up the rest from reference TRBV30 and TRBJ1-4 gives the full variable domain: SQTIHQWPATLVQPVGSPLSLECTVEGTSNPNLYWYRQAAGRGLQLLFYSVGIGQISSEVPQNLSASRPQDRQFILSSKKLLLSDSGFYLCAWTDRVREKLFFGSGTQLSVL.

CDR3: CSALSGTGLEKLFF. CDR3 DNA: TGCAGCGCCCTTTCCGGGACAGGTTTGGAAAAACTGTTTTTT. The chain has TRBV29-1 and TRBJ1-4; the match to TRBD1 covers 8 bases. V gave up 7 bases and J gave up 8 bases; unmatched junction bases: 12. CDR3 length: 14 residues. CDR1 and CDR2 from the germline V gene are SQVTM and ANQGSEA.

This chain connects TRBV4-2 to TRBJ2-3; TRBD1 is a possible D gene (5 bases). The ends were cut back, 1 base at V and 5 bases at J, with 13 bases in the middle. This CDR3 contains 15 residues. Germline values: CDR1 LGHNA, CDR2 YNFKEQ. The CDR3 DNA reads TGTGCCAGCAGCCAAGTCTCAGGGCTGGAAGATACGCAGTATTTT. Amino acids: CASSQVSGLEDTQYF.

The chain is built from TRBV29-1 and TRBJ2-1, with 11 bases matching TRBD2. The germline V gene encodes CDR1 SQVTM and CDR2 ANQGSEA. The CDR3 has 14 amino acids. V trimming: 3 bases; J trimming: 9 bases; junction bases outside the gene matches: 7. The CDR3 is CSVESSGGWAEQFF. The CDR3 DNA sequence: TGCAGCGTTGAGTCTAGCGGGGGGTGGGCTGAGCAGTTCTTC.

Here the CDR3 reads CASSTRTGTYEQYF. CDR3 nucleotides: TGCGCCAGCAGCACACGGACAGGCACCTACGAGCAGTACTTC. The V gene is TRBV4-3, the J gene TRBJ2-7, with 7 bases matching TRBD1. The CDR3 is 14 residues long. V shed 5 bases and J 2 bases; nucleotides not matched to a gene: 6. Germline V gene lookup returns CDR1 LGHNA and CDR2 YSLEER.

This clone was recorded only once. The chain uses TRBV19 and TRBJ1-5; no clear D. Trimming cost V 8 bases and J 4 bases, with 9 bases left between them. This CDR3 region has 12 residues. CDR1 and CDR2 (germline): LNHDA, SQIVND (reference sequence). The CDR3 DNA is TGTGCCAGTGGGTTACTAAATCAGCCCCAGCATTTT. Translation gives CASGLLNQPQHF.

This chain links TRBV28 with TRBJ1-2, with a possible D match to TRBD1 (5 bases). The CDR3 is 16 amino acids. CDR1 is MDHEN, CDR2 SYDVKM, per germline. The V end was cut by 2 bases, the J end by 4 bases, with 17 bases between. CDR3: CASSLDNRGLLYGYTF. In DNA form, the CDR3 reads TGTGCCAGCAGTTTAGATAATAGGGGCCTACTCTATGGCTACACCTTC.